This T cell receptor (beta chain) was documented in a study of shared clonotypes between healthy human individuals. The assay used deep level. Produced via immunoSEQ multiplex PCR; TCRdb's table is partial and in-frame only. The sample lists roughly 2.4 million clones, approximately 96% seen once, with roughly 0.13% in the top ten. V lost 3 bases and J lost 8, with 24 bases in between. The CDR3 is made up of 18 amino acids. Germline V gene data show CDR1 as SGHKS and CDR2 as YYEKEE (reference sequence). Whole-study results and caveats: Richness estimates generally favored naive over memory subsets. Since donors were few, the genetic and exposure-history diversity represented was limited.

On this clone itself: Its matching antigen is unknown.

The chain joins TRBV5-5 to TRBJ1-6; tentative D call: TRBD1 (6 bases). The TCR sequence derives from a man aged 18 to 35 in good health. Sequenced: naive CD4+ T cells sorted from blood. Described subset: CD45RA+ positively selected. The CDR3 coding sequence is TGTGCCAGCAGCTCCTCCGGGGGCTCTAATGCCTTTTATTCACCCCTCCACTTT. It is translated as CASSSSGGSNAFYSPLHF.